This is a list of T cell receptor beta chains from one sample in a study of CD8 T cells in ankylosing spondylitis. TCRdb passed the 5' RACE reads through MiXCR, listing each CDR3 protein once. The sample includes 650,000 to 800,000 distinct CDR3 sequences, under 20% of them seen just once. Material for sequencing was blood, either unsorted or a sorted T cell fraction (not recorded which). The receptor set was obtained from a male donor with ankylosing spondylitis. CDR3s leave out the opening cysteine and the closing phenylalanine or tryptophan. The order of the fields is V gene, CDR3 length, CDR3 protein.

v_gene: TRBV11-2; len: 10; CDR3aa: ASSRLSGEQY
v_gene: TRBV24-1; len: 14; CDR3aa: ATSDQDRGFSGELF
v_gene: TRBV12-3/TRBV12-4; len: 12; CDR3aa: ASSFSQIGNEQF
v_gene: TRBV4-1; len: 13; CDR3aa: ASSQDGAGLGELF
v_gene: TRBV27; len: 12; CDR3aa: ASSLRDTNNEQF
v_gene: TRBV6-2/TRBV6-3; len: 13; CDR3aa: ASSYLRTGSYEQY
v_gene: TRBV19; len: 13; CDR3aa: ASSLRQAADYEQY
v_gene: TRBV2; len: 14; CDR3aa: ASSRTGGIRNTEAF
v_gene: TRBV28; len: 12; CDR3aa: ASSLSGNGQPQH
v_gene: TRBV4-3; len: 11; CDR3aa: ASSQTRADTQY